One TCR beta chain is described in this entry. This clonotype came up many times. The antigen this receptor binds is unknown. No quality values exist for individual bases; no much larger clone is one base distant. The entry originates in a study of T cells in Graves' hyperthyroidism and ophthalmopathy (dated by TCRdb to between 2018 and 2020). Turning to the overall study: Peripheral blood was sampled at the time of initial diagnosis, prior to any treatment. A discovery cohort of about a hundred patients, 43 with Graves' ophthalmopathy and 57 with stable Graves' hyperthyroidism, was used to find distinguishing TCR V-J signatures. Whether ophthalmopathy could be predicted prospectively was tested in an independent validation cohort made up of about 20 hyperthyroidism patients plus 17 patients who later progressed to ophthalmopathy. The roughly 100 discovery patients were randomly divided into training and test sets at a 7:3 ratio. Thyroid tissue and blood T-cell repertoires from about 6 Graves' hyperthyroidism patients were also compared in the study. After blood sampling, hyperthyroidism patients were treated with methimazole at a starting dose of 30 mg daily, and ophthalmopathy patients were treated with high-dose intravenous methylprednisolone. The paper describes TCR Vbeta CDR3 sequencing of 140 or so peripheral blood samples, made up of about 41 ophthalmopathy patients, 70 to 75 hyperthyroidism patients and roughly 17 progressor patients. Overall study results and their limits: In validation, the model predicted progression to ophthalmopathy with over 65% sensitivity and approximately 78% specificity, a median of about 6.7 months before onset. In cross-validation, a model built on a 13 V-J signature told ophthalmopathy apart from stable hyperthyroidism with under 90% sensitivity and around 84% specificity, and in testing the same model reached 80%/75%. Blood samples also contained most of the expanded thyroid clonotypes (frequency above 0.001), which suggests that blood repertoires may reflect thyroid immune responses. No statistical method was used to set the sample size in advance, and investigators knew the group allocation.

Moderately to severely active disease, a Clinical Activity Score of at least 3, a NOSPECS grade of at least 4, and a duration under 3 months were present in ophthalmopathy patients. Patients with uncontrolled infections, other autoimmune diseases, pregnancy or lactation were excluded. Clinical symptoms, serum thyroxine and TRAb, thyroid ultrasound, and orbital computed tomography formed the basis for the diagnoses. PBMCs were separated from roughly 10 ml of fresh peripheral blood using Ficoll-Paque density gradient centrifugation. Total RNA was extracted using Trizol reagent, and RNA quality was assessed on an Agilent 2100 Bioanalyzer. TCR beta CDR3 regions were amplified from RNA transcripts. A first-round RT-PCR of the TCR CDR3 used the HTBI primer set with the Qiagen OneStep RT-PCR kit. Libraries were constructed in a second round of multiplex PCR, after which size selection and purification were performed. Sequencing of the libraries was done on an Illumina HiSeq2000 using paired-end 100 bp reads. The authors' pipeline ran thus. SOAPnuke was used to process the raw data, with reads discarded if the reads contained adapters or uncalled bases, had a mean Phred below 15, or lacked an exact constant-primer or identifier match. High-quality paired reads were merged using COPE v1.2.5, and each unique nucleotide sequence was defined as a clonotype. MiTCR v1.1 was used to align clonotypes to the IMGT TRBV, TRBD and TRBJ reference segments. The analysis included only V-J combinations with a frequency above 0.0001, which together covered 98% to 99.2% of the repertoires. The TCS score was defined as the ratio of F50 (clonal expansion) to E x V (chaos), calculated using BLOSUM62-based TCRdist between CDR3 peptides within each V-J. Welch's t-statistics and random forest reduced roughly 500 V-J features to under 15, which were used in a naive Bayes classifier (R e1071). Using fastp trimming at Q25 and MiXCR clonotype assembly, TCRdb reanalyzed the public sequencing data and kept in-frame beta chains. When rows share a CDR3 protein, they turn into one entry using the most common DNA and genes. The V and J calls and clone size are TCRdb's, not the authors'. In all, the sample holds fewer than 400,000 distinct CDR3 sequences, and over 12% of those were seen once. The biggest ten clones account for approximately 29% of the sample.

This clonotype was sampled from a man aged 50 to 59 with Graves' ophthalmopathy. Sequenced material: blood.

The DNA sequence is as follows: TGCAGTGCTAGAGATCTCCTGGGGACTAGTAGGGGAGCGGCGCAGTATTTT. Translation gives CSARDLLGTSRGAAQYF. The chain links TRBV20-1 with TRBJ2-3; 8 bases in the middle match TRBD2. Trimming takes 0 bases off V and 10 bases off J; junction bases not matched to a gene: 18. CDR1 DFQATT and CDR2 SNEGSKA are derived from the germline V gene (reference sequence). Taken from cysteine to phenylalanine, the CDR3 has 17 residues. Here the CDR3 DNA is all that survives: 51 bases in frame from base 1.